One sample yielded the 7 T cell receptor beta chains listed below, sequenced in a study of T cells in tuberculosis. Assay used: immunoSEQ multiplex PCR; TCRdb lists only in-frame clones, some missing. The data contain roughly 45,000 clones, approximately 94% of them singletons. Specimen: PBMCs. These receptors all stem from a donor aged 10-29 years with latent tuberculosis or without tuberculosis infection. Some clones in this sample may be carry-over from other donors' samples.

This clone has a single count. The V call is TRBV28, the J call TRBJ1-5; 7 nucleotides agree with TRBD1. CDR1 is MDHEN, CDR2 SYDVKM, per germline. The CDR3 is made up of 13 amino acids. V gave up 6 bases and J gave up 5 bases; unmatched junction bases: 4. The CDR3 spells CASRTGTYQPQHF. CDR3 DNA sequence: TGTGCCAGCAGGACAGGGACCTATCAGCCCCAGCATTTT.

J is TRBJ2-3 and V is TRBV5-6, with D perhaps TRBD2 (6 bases). From germline, CDR1 is SGHDT and CDR2 YYEEEE. The CDR3 runs 14 residues. Trimming pared 0 bases from V and 6 bases from J, leaving 11 bases between. In nucleotides, the CDR3 is TGTGCCAGCAGCTTGGCCGCGGGGCCCGATACGCAGTATTTT. It encodes CASSLAAGPDTQYF.

The chain is built from TRBV19 and TRBJ2-7, with 13 bases matching TRBD2. The germline V gene has CDR1 LNHDA and CDR2 SQIVND (reference sequence). The junction had 6 bases not matched to a gene; V was cut back by 5 bases and J by 5 bases. This CDR3 spans 15 amino acids. In DNA form, the CDR3 reads TGTGCCAGTAGTGTCACTAGCGGGAGGGCAGACGAGCAGTACTTC. This gives the protein CASSVTSGRADEQYF.

The chain is built from TRBV7-9 and TRBJ1-2, with 8 bases identical to TRBD1. There are 13 residues in the CDR3. Trimming took 10 bases from V and 8 from J; bases not matched to a gene: 12. CDR1 and CDR2 (germline): SEHNR, FQNEAQ (reference sequence). In DNA, the CDR3 is TGTGCCATCCAAGAGACAGGGGACGGGGGCTACACCTTC. Translated, it gives CAIQETGDGGYTF.

V is TRBV2 and J is TRBJ1-1; the D is unclear. This CDR3 is built from 13 residues. V gave up 5 bases and J gave up 0 bases, with 7 bases separating them. Germline CDR1 and CDR2: SNHLY and FYNNEI. CDR3 in DNA: TGTGCCAGCAGTCGGAGACTGAACACTGAAGCTTTCTTT. It codes for CASSRRLNTEAFF.

J is TRBJ2-1 and V is TRBV5-4; 7 nucleotides agree with TRBD2. CDR1 is SGHNT and CDR2 is YYREEE in the germline V gene (reference sequence). The CDR3 is 14 amino acids. Trimming at V came to 4 bases and at J to 15 bases, leaving 16 bases not matched to a gene. In DNA, the CDR3 is TGTGCCAGCAGCCCCGATATCACCAGCGGGAACAGGTTCTTC. This encodes CASSPDITSGNRFF.

The chain is built from TRBV11-2 and TRBJ1-5; no reliable D call. CDR3 length: 13 residues. V was shortened by 2 bases and J by 5 bases, with 7 bases between the two germline ends. Germline CDR1 SGHAT, CDR2 FQNNGV. CDR3 loop: CASSLYLDQPQHF. In DNA, the CDR3 is TGTGCCAGCAGCTTATATCTAGATCAGCCCCAGCATTTT.